This T cell receptor beta chain is from a study of blood T cell repertoires in COVID-19. Sequencing was performed with immunoSEQ multiplex PCR; in TCRdb, only in-frame clones are kept and a portion is missing. The sample includes 190,000 or so clones, 87% of them seen just once. V was clipped by 3 bases and J by 9 bases; unmatched bases: 18. In germline, CDR1 is SGDLS, CDR2 YYNGEE. There are 18 residues in the CDR3. This clone has just one count. The chain has TRBV9 and TRBJ2-1, with 10 bases identical to TRBD2. Sequencing input: PBMCs or T cells enriched from blood (not recorded which). This TCR was sampled from a woman aged 30 to 39 who had recovered from COVID-19. The CDR3 protein is CASSGKGTSAEEWGEQFF. CDR3 sequence (DNA): TGTGCCAGCAGCGGGAAAGGGACTAGCGCAGAGGAATGGGGTGAGCAGTTCTTC.